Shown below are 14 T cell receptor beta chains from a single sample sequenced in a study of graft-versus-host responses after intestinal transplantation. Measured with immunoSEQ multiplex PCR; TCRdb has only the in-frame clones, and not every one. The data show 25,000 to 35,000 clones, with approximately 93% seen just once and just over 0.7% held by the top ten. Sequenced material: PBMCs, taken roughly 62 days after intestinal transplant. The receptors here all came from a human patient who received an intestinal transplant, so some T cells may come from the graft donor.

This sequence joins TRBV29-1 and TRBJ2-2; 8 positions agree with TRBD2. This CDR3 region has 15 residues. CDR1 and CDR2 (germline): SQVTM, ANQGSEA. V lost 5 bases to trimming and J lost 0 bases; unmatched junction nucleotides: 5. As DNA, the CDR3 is TGCAGCGTTCGGAGCGGGAGCGCGAACACCGGGGAGCTGTTTTTT. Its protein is CSVRSGSANTGELFF.

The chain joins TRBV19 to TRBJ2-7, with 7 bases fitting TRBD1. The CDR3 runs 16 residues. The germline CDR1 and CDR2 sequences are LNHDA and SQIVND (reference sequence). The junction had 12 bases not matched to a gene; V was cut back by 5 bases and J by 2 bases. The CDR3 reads CASSASPGTEPYEQYF. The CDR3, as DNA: TGTGCCAGTAGTGCCTCGCCCGGGACAGAGCCCTACGAGCAGTACTTC.

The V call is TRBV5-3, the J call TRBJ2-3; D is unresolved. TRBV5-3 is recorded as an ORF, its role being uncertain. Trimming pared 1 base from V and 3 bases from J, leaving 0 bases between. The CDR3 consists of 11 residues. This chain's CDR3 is CARSLTDTQYF. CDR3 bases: TGTGCCAGAAGCTTGACAGATACGCAGTATTTT.

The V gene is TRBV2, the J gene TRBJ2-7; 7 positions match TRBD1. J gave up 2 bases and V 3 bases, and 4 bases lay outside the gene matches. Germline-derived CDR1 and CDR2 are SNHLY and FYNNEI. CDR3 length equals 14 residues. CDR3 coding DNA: TGTGCCAGCAGTGATTGGCAGGGGGCCTACGAGCAGTACTTC. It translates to CASSDWQGAYEQYF.

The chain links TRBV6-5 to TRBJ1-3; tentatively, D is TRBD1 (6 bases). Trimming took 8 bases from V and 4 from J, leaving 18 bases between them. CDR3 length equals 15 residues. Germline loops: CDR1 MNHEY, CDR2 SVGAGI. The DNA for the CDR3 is TGTGCCAGCTCAGAGGGGGGGCTTACGGGAAACACCATATATTTT. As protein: CASSEGGLTGNTIYF.

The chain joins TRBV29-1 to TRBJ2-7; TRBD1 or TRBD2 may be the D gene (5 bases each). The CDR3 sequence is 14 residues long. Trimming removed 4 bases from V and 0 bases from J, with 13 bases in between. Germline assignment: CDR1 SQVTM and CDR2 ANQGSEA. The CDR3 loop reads CSVAPGTSSYEQYF. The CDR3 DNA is TGCAGCGTTGCCCCTGGGACCTCCTCCTACGAGCAGTACTTC.

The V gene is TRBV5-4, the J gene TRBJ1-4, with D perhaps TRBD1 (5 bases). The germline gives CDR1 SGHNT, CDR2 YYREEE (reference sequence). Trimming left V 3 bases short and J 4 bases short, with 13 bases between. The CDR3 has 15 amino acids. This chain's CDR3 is CASSSLDRDNEKLFF. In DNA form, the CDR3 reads TGTGCCAGCAGCTCACTCGACAGAGATAATGAAAAACTGTTTTTT.

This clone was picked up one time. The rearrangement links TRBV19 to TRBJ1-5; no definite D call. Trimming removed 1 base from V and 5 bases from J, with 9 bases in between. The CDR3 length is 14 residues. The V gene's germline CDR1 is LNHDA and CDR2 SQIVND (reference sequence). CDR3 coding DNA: TGTGCCAGTAGTATAGCCCCCTGGGATCAGCCCCAGCATTTT. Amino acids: CASSIAPWDQPQHF.

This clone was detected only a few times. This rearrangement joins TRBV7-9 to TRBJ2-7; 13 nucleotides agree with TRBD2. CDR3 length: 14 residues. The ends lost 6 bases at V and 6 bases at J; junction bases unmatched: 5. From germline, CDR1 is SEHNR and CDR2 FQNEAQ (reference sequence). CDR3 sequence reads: CASSKGLAGAEQYF. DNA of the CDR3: TGTGCCAGCAGTAAAGGACTAGCGGGAGCCGAGCAGTACTTC.

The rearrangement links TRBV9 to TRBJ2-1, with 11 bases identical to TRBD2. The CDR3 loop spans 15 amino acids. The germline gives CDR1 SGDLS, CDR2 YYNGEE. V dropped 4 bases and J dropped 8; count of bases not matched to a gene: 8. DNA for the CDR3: TGTGCCAGCAGCCCGATAGCGGGGGGGTGGGATGAGCAGTTCTTC. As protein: CASSPIAGGWDEQFF. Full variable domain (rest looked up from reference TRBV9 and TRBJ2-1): DSGVTQTPKHLITATGQRVTLRCSPRSGDLSVYWYQQSLDQGLQFLIQYYNGEERAKGNILERFSAQQFPDLHSELNLSSLELGDSALYFCASSPIAGGWDEQFFGPGTRLTVL.

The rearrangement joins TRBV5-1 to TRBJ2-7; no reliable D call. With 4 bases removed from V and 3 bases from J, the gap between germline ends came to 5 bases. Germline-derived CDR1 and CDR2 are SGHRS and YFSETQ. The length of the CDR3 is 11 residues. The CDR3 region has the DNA TGCGCCAGCAGCCGCGACTACGAGCAGTACTTC. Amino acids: CASSRDYEQYF.

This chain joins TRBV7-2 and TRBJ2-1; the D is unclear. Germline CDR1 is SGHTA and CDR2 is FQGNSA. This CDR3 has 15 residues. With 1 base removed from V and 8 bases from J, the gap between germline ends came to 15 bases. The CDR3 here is CASSLDGSNGDEQFF. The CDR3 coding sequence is TGTGCCAGCAGCTTAGATGGATCCAATGGCGATGAGCAGTTCTTC. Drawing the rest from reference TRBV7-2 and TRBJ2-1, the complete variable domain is GAGVSQSPSNKVTEKGKDVELRCDPISGHTALYWYRQSLGQGLEFLIYFQGNSAPDKSGLPSDRFSAERTGGSVSTLTIQRTQQEDSAVYLCASSLDGSNGDEQFFGPGTRLTVL.

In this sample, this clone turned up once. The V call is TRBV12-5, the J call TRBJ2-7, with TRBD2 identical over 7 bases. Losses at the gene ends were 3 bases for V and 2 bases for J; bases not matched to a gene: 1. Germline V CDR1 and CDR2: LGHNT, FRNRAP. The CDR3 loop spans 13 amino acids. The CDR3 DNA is TGTGCTAGTGGTTTCGGGGGGACCTACGAGCAGTACTTC. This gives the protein CASGFGGTYEQYF.

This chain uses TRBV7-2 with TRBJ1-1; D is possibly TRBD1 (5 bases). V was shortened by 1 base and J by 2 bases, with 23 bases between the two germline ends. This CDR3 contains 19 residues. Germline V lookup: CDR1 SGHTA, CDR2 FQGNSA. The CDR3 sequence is CASSLVSGPDHKNNTEAFF. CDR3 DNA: TGTGCCAGCAGCTTAGTTTCGGGACCGGACCATAAGAATAACACTGAAGCTTTCTTT.